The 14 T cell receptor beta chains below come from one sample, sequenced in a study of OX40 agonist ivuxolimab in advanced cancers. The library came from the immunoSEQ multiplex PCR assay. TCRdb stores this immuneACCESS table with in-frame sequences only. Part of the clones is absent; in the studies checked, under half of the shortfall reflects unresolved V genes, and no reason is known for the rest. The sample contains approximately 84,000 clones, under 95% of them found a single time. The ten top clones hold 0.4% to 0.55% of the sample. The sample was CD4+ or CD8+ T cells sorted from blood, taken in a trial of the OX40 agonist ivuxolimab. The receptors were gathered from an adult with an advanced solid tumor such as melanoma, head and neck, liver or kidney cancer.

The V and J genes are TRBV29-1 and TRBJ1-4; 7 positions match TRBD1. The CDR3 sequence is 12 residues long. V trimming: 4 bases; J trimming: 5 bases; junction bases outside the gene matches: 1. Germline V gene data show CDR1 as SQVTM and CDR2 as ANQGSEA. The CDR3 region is CSVAGGNEKLFF. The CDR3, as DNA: TGCAGCGTTGCAGGGGGGAATGAAAAACTGTTTTTT. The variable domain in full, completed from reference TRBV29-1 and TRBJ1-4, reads SAVISQKPSRDICQRGTSLTIQCQVDSQVTMMFWYRQQPGQSLTLIATANQGSEATYESGFVIDKFPISRPNLTFSTLTVSNMSPEDSSIYLCSVAGGNEKLFFGSGTQLSVL.

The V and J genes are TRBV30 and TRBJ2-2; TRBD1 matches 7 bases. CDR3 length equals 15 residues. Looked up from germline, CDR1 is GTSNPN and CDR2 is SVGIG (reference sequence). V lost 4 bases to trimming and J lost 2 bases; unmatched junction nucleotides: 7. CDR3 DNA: TGTGCCTGGAAAACCGGGACAGCCAACACCGGGGAGCTGTTTTTT. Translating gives CAWKTGTANTGELFF.

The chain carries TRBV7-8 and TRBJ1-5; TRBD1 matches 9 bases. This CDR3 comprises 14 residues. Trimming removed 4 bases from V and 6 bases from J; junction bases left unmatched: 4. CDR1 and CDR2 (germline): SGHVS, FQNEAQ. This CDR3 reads CASSSGQGGQPQHF. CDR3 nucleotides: TGTGCCAGCAGCTCGGGACAGGGCGGTCAGCCCCAGCATTTT.

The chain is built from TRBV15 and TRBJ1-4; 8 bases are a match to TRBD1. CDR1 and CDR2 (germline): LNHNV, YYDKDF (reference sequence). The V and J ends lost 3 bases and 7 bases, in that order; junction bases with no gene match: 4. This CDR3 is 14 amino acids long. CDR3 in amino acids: CATSRDRDGEKLFF. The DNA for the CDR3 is TGTGCCACCAGCAGGGACAGGGATGGTGAAAAACTGTTTTTT. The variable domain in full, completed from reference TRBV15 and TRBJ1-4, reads DAMVIQNPRYQVTQFGKPVTLSCSQTLNHNVMYWYQQKSSQAPKLLFHYYDKDFNNEADTPDNFQSRRPNTSFCFLDIRSPGLGDTAMYLCATSRDRDGEKLFFGSGTQLSVL.

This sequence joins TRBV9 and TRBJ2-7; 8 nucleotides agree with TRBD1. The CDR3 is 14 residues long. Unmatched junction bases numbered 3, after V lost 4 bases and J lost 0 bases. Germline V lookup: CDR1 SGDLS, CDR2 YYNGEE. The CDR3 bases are TGTGCCAGCAGCCGAGGACAGGGCTCCTACGAGCAGTACTTC. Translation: CASSRGQGSYEQYF.

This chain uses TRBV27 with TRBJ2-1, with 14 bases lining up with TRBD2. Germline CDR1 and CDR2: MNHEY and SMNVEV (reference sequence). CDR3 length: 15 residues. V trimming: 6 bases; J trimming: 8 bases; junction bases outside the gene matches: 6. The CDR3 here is CASSRLAGGPYEQFF. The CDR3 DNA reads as TGTGCCAGCAGCAGACTAGCGGGAGGGCCCTATGAGCAGTTCTTC.

The CDR3 nucleotides are TGTGCCAGCAGCTTATCTAGGATCCGTGGAAGCAATGAGCAGTTCTTC. Translating it yields CASSLSRIRGSNEQFF. This rearrangement joins TRBV7-9 to TRBJ2-1, with D hard to call. V lost 2 bases and J lost 6, with 17 bases in between. Germline CDR1 reads SEHNR; CDR2 reads FQNEAQ (reference sequence). CDR3 length equals 16 residues.

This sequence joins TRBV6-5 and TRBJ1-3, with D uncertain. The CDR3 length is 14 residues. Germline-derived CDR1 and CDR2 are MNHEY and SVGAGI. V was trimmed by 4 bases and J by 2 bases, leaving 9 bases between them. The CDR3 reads CASSSQSTGNTIYF. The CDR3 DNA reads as TGTGCCAGCAGTTCCCAGTCTACTGGAAACACCATATATTTT.

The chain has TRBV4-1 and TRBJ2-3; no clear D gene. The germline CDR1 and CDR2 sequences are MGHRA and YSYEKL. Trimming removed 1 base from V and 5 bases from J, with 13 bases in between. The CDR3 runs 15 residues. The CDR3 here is CASSQVGFARDTQYF. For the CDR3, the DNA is TGCGCCAGCAGCCAAGTCGGGTTCGCGCGAGATACGCAGTATTTT.

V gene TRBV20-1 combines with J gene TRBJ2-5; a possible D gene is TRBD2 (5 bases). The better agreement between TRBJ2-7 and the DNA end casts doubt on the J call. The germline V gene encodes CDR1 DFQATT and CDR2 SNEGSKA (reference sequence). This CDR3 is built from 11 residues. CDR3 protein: CSASREYEQYF. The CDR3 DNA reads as TGCAGTGCTAGTCGGGAATACGAGCAGTACTTC.

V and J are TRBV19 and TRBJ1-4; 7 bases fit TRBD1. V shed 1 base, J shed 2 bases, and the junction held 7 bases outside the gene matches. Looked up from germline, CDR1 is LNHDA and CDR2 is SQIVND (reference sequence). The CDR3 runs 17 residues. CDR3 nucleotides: TGTGCCAGTAGTATAGGCCTCGGACAGGCGACTAATGAAAAACTGTTTTTT. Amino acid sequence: CASSIGLGQATNEKLFF.

The CDR3 region is CASSGQGFEQFF. CDR3 coding DNA: TGTGCCAGCAGTGGACAGGGTTTTGAGCAGTTCTTC. The V gene is TRBV6-1, the J gene TRBJ2-1; 7 nucleotides agree with TRBD1. This CDR3 comprises 12 residues. J was trimmed by 9 bases and V by 4 bases; bases with no gene match: 3. CDR1 is MNHNS and CDR2 is SASEGT in the germline V gene.

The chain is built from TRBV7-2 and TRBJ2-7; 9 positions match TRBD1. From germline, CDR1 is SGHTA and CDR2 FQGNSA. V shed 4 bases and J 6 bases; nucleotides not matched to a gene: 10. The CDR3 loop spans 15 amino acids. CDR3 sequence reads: CASSSPYRGLGEQYF. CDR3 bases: TGTGCCAGCAGCTCCCCTTACAGGGGGCTGGGCGAGCAGTACTTC.

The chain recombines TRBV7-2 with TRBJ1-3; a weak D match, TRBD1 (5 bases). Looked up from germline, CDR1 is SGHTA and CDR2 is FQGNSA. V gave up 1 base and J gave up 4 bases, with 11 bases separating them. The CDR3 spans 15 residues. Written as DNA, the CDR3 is TGTGCCAGCAGCTTAGGGGGCAGGGAGGGAAACACCATATATTTT. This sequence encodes CASSLGGREGNTIYF.